This TCR beta chain comes out of a study of cytomegalovirus exposure and HLA in healthy donors. PCR was performed using 60 Vbeta and 13 Jbeta primers. Produced via immunoSEQ multiplex PCR; TCRdb's table is partial and in-frame only. The data hold tens of thousands of clones, with roughly 82% observed a single time. Germline CDR1 reads SEHNR; CDR2 reads FQNEAQ (reference sequence). The ends were cut back, 4 bases at V and 4 bases at J, with 13 bases in the middle. The CDR3 sequence is 14 residues long. The rearrangement uses TRBV7-9 and TRBJ1-2, with D perhaps matching TRBD1 (6 bases). This clonotype was sampled from a man aged 18 to 29 in good health and CMV-seronegative. The sequenced sample was PBMCs. The CDR3 DNA is TGTGCCAGCAGCTCTTCGACAGGACCCTATGGCTACACCTTC. This translates into CASSSSTGPYGYTF.